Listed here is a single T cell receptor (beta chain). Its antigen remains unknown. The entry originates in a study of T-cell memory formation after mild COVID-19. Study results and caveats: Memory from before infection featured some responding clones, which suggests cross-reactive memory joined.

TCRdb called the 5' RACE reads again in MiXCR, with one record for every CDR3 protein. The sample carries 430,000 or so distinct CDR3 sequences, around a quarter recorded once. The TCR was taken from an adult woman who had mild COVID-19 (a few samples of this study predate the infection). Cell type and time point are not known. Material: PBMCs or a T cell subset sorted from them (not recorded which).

CDR3 nucleotide sequence: TGTGCCAGCAGCTTCCCCCCAGGGCCGAACACTGAAGCTTTCTTT. The encoded protein is CASSFPPGPNTEAFF. This chain uses TRBV7-9 with TRBJ1-1; tentative D call: TRBD1 (5 bases). Germline V gene sequence: CDR1 SEHNR, CDR2 FQNEAQ (reference sequence). Trimming stripped 3 bases from V and 1 base from J, with 12 bases between. CDR3 length: 15 residues.